The T cell receptor beta chain described here comes from a study of identical twins. There are many counts of this clonotype. The antigen is undetermined. Study-level points and caveats: It was out-of-frame TCR alpha sharing in monozygotic twins that models underestimated. Analyses of zero insertions could be partly confounded by invariant MAIT and iNKT cells. Twin pairs had excess sharing that was weaker in beta out-of-frame sequences.

Through template switching, a universal primer site was introduced, and the cDNA contained unique molecular identifiers. TCRdb redid the calling of the 5' RACE reads with MiXCR, one entry per CDR3 protein. Seen here are 1.5 million to 2 million distinct CDR3 sequences, about 32% observed once, and the top ten hold 0.25% to 0.3%. The sequenced sample was cord blood. The sequence came from a newborn girl in good health.

CDR3 sequence reads: CASSQILAGGSNEQFF. In DNA form, the CDR3 reads TGTGCCAGCAGTCAAATCCTAGCGGGAGGTTCCAATGAGCAGTTCTTC. This chain links TRBV11-1 with TRBJ2-1; 11 bases map to TRBD2. Germline CDR1 SGHAT, CDR2 FQDESV (reference sequence). The CDR3 has 16 residues. Unmatched junction bases numbered 10, after V lost 6 bases and J lost 6 bases.